This T cell receptor beta chain came from a study of response to subunit inactivated influenza vaccine. Trimming left V 1 base short and J 0 bases short, with 11 bases between. Germline V gene lookup returns CDR1 MGHRA and CDR2 YSYEKL. The CDR3 runs to 16 residues. This clonotype was picked up a small number of times. The antigen remains undetermined. TCRdb ran MiXCR on the RT-PCR reads and lists one entry per CDR3 protein. This repertoire shows 800,000 or so distinct CDR3 sequences, less than 25% found once; its top ten account for roughly a tenth. Findings and limits, study-wide: Authors suggested each seasonal influenza vaccination recruits few new T cells.

The chain uses TRBV4-1 and TRBJ2-3; maybe TRBD2 (6 bases). Sequencing was performed on PBMCs from blood, taken roughly 5 days after vaccination. The sequence derives from a man aged 50-60 years who received an inactivated influenza vaccine. The CDR3 DNA is TGCGCCAGCAGCCAAGGATGGGGGACTAGCACAGATACGCAGTATTTT. It is translated as CASSQGWGTSTDTQYF.